This TCR beta chain originates from a study of blood T cell repertoires in COVID-19. Study details: Researchers got acute and convalescent COVID-19 samples from the United States, Italy and Spain.

Sequencing was performed with immunoSEQ multiplex PCR; in TCRdb, only in-frame clones are kept and a portion is missing. The repertoire holds 200,000 to 300,000 clones, with around nine tenths as singletons. The specimen sequenced was peripheral blood. This receptor was obtained from a man between 35 and 55 years old who had recovered from COVID-19.

The CDR3, as DNA: TGCGCCAGCAGCTTGGATTCAGGCCCCACCACCTTCTATGGCTACACCTTC. Encoded protein: CASSLDSGPTTFYGYTF. This chain uses TRBV5-1 with TRBJ1-2; D remains unclear. CDR3 length equals 17 residues. Germline V gives CDR1 SGHRS, CDR2 YFSETQ. The V gene lost 0 bases and the J gene lost 4 bases, with 19 bases spanning the gap.